Following are 26 T cell receptor beta chains from one sample sequenced in a study of T cells in localized non-small cell lung cancer. The assay was immunoSEQ multiplex PCR, and TCRdb's table has in-frame clones only and misses some. The sample records tens of thousands of clones, about 90% being singletons. Source: peripheral blood, taken before any cancer treatment. These TCRs come from a woman between 35 and 75 years old with stage I lung adenocarcinoma.

As DNA, the CDR3 is TGTGCCAGCAGCTTTGGCCCGGGGGAGGGAAACACCATATATTTT. Amino acids: CASSFGPGEGNTIYF. J is TRBJ1-3 and V is TRBV7-2; D might be TRBD1 (5 bases). This CDR3 comprises 15 residues. From germline, CDR1 is SGHTA and CDR2 FQGNSA. Trimming took 3 bases from V and 4 from J, leaving 13 bases between them.

The gene calls are TRBV30 and TRBJ2-2; 8 bases map to TRBD1. The CDR3 has 14 residues. Germline loops: CDR1 GTSNPN, CDR2 SVGIG (reference sequence). V lost 2 bases to trimming and J lost 4 bases; unmatched junction nucleotides: 3. Here the CDR3 DNA reads TGTGCCTGGAGTTCAGGGGGCCGCACCGGGGAGCTGTTTTTT. This translates into CAWSSGGRTGELFF.

This clone was detected a few times. The chain carries TRBV11-2 and TRBJ2-2, with unresolved D. The CDR3 sequence is 13 residues long. Trimming stripped 0 bases from V and 4 bases from J, with 3 bases between. Germline V gives CDR1 SGHAT, CDR2 FQNNGV. The CDR3 sequence is CASSLERTGELFF. The DNA of the CDR3 is TGTGCCAGCAGCTTAGAACGCACCGGGGAGCTGTTTTTT. The full variable domain, its missing parts supplied by reference TRBV11-2 and TRBJ2-2, is EAGVAQSPRYKIIEKRQSVAFWCNPISGHATLYWYQQILGQGPKLLIQFQNNGVVDDSQLPKDRFSAERLKGVDSTLKIQPAKLEDSAVYLCASSLERTGELFFGEGSRLTVL.

The rearrangement uses TRBV9 and TRBJ1-2; D perhaps matches TRBD1 (6 bases). The CDR3 runs 16 residues. V lost 0 bases, J lost 5 bases, and 17 bases lay in between. CDR1 SGDLS and CDR2 YYNGEE come from the germline V gene. The chain's CDR3 is CASSVETGLHSYGYTF. DNA for the CDR3: TGTGCCAGCAGCGTAGAGACAGGCCTTCATTCATATGGCTACACCTTC.

This clone was found once. The rearrangement joins TRBV27 to TRBJ2-1; no definite D call. V lost 3 bases, J lost 7 bases, and 22 bases lay in between. Germline V gives CDR1 MNHEY, CDR2 SMNVEV (reference sequence). The CDR3 is made up of 17 amino acids. The CDR3 DNA sequence: TGTGCCAGCAGTTTCACCCCCCCGGCGTTGCATCGGAATGAGCAGTTCTTC. It specifies CASSFTPPALHRNEQFF.

The chain couples TRBV30 to TRBJ2-1; 14 positions agree with TRBD2. The trim removed 4 bases at V and 6 bases at J, leaving 2 bases unmatched. CDR3 length: 14 residues. The germline CDR1 and CDR2 sequences are GTSNPN and SVGIG (reference sequence). CDR3 coding DNA: TGTGCCTGGACCGGGACTAGCGGGGGCAATGAGCAGTTCTTC. The encoded protein is CAWTGTSGGNEQFF.

The V and J genes are TRBV19 and TRBJ2-7; TRBD2 is a possible D gene (5 bases). The CDR3 has 11 amino acids. The germline V gene has CDR1 LNHDA and CDR2 SQIVND (reference sequence). With 3 bases removed from V and 5 bases from J, the gap between germline ends came to 5 bases. The CDR3 nucleotides read TGTGCCAGTAGTATGGGAGACGAGCAGTACTTC. It is translated as CASSMGDEQYF. Drawing the rest from reference TRBV19 and TRBJ2-7, the complete variable domain is DGGITQSPKYLFRKEGQNVTLSCEQNLNHDAMYWYRQDPGQGLRLIYYSQIVNDFQKGDIAEGYSVSREKKESFPLTVTSAQKNPTAFYLCASSMGDEQYFGPGTRLTVT.

The CDR3 reads CASSVGGQTLFNYGYTF. CDR3 coding DNA: TGTGCCAGCAGCGTAGGGGGACAGACCCTTTTTAACTATGGCTACACCTTC. V gene TRBV9 combines with J gene TRBJ1-2; 7 bases are shared with TRBD1. V trimming: 0 bases; J trimming: 1 base; junction bases outside the gene matches: 9. CDR3 length equals 17 residues. From germline, CDR1 is SGDLS and CDR2 YYNGEE.

This sequence joins TRBV7-8 and TRBJ1-6; a possible D gene is TRBD1 (6 bases). This CDR3 comprises 15 residues. Trimming removed 6 bases from V and 7 bases from J, with 16 bases in between. The V gene's germline CDR1 is SGHVS and CDR2 FQNEAQ. This CDR3 reads CASSRTGHPNSPLHF. The CDR3 region has the DNA TGTGCCAGCAGTCGCACGGGACACCCAAATTCACCCCTCCACTTT.

This clone was recorded only once. The DNA of the CDR3 is TGTGCCAGCAGCCCTCGGACAGGAGGGGAGCAGTACTTC. Encoded protein: CASSPRTGGEQYF. The gene calls are TRBV9 and TRBJ2-7; a possible D gene is TRBD1 (7 bases). This CDR3 spans 13 amino acids. Germline V gene sequence: CDR1 SGDLS, CDR2 YYNGEE. V shed 4 bases and J shed 7 bases, with 15 bases lying between them.

This rearrangement joins TRBV5-1 to TRBJ2-3, with 12 bases fitting TRBD2. Germline V gene lookup returns CDR1 SGHRS and CDR2 YFSETQ. Trimming at V came to 1 base and at J to 4 bases, leaving 1 base not matched to a gene. The CDR3 length is 15 residues. The CDR3 coding sequence is TGCGCCAGCAGCTTGTCTAGCGGGGGGGCAGATACGCAGTATTTT. This translates into CASSLSSGGADTQYF.

This rearrangement joins TRBV18 to TRBJ1-1; D not certain. Trimming cost V 5 bases and J 1 base, with 8 bases left between them. CDR1 and CDR2 from the germline V gene are KGHSH and LQKENI. This CDR3 contains 13 residues. This chain's CDR3 is CASSARENTEAFF. The CDR3 DNA follows: TGTGCCAGCTCAGCACGGGAGAACACTGAAGCTTTCTTT.

This chain joins TRBV27 and TRBJ1-2, with TRBD1 matching over 10 bases. The length of the CDR3 is 16 residues. V shed 5 bases and J 6 bases; nucleotides not matched to a gene: 12. Germline V lookup: CDR1 MNHEY, CDR2 SMNVEV (reference sequence). The DNA for the CDR3 is TGTGCCAGCAGTCCCCGACAGGGGGCACGAACAAATGGCTACACCTTC. It is translated as CASSPRQGARTNGYTF.

The chain joins TRBV10-2 to TRBJ1-5; no reliable D call. CDR1 is WSHSY and CDR2 is SAAADI in the germline V gene. The CDR3 has 13 residues. Trimming shortened V by 2 bases and J by 11 bases, and 13 bases separated the two germline ends. The CDR3 loop reads CASSESYRQAQHF. The CDR3 DNA reads as TGCGCCAGCAGTGAGAGCTACCGGCAAGCCCAGCATTTT.

The J gene is TRBJ1-2, the V gene TRBV5-6; D is perhaps TRBD1 (5 bases). CDR3 length equals 15 residues. The V end was cut by 3 bases, the J end by 0 bases, with 12 bases between. Germline V gene data show CDR1 as SGHDT and CDR2 as YYEEEE. The CDR3 DNA sequence: TGTGCCAGCAGCTATTGGTCAGGGCCTAACTATGGCTACACCTTC. It codes for CASSYWSGPNYGYTF.

The chain couples TRBV11-3 to TRBJ2-3, with 8 bases identical to TRBD2. Unmatched junction bases numbered 9, after V lost 5 bases and J lost 2 bases. Germline V gene data show CDR1 as SGHNT and CDR2 as YENEEA. The CDR3 contains 16 residues. Here the CDR3 DNA reads TGTGCCAGCAGCGTTACGAGCGGGGGCGTCACAGATACGCAGTATTTT. Residues: CASSVTSGGVTDTQYF.

The rearrangement joins TRBV2 to TRBJ1-5; D may be TRBD1 (5 bases). V was trimmed by 6 bases and J by 2 bases, leaving 8 bases between them. The CDR3 consists of 13 residues. Germline CDR1 SNHLY, CDR2 FYNNEI. CDR3 protein: CASSLQGNQPQHF. The CDR3 DNA reads TGTGCCAGCAGCCTACAGGGCAATCAGCCCCAGCATTTT.

On this clone: The sample carries other DNA sequences with the same CDR3. The chain joins TRBV20-1 to TRBJ2-7; D is possibly TRBD2 (5 bases). V shed 6 bases and J shed 4 bases, with 10 bases lying between them. This CDR3 region has 11 residues. Germline V gene data show CDR1 as DFQATT and CDR2 as SNEGSKA (reference sequence). The CDR3: CSAVGEYEQYF. The CDR3 nucleotides read TGCAGTGCGGTCGGGGAATACGAGCAGTACTTC.

This clone was found a few times. This chain links TRBV2 with TRBJ2-5; D is possibly TRBD1 (6 bases). The ends were cut back, 5 bases at V and 3 bases at J, with 13 bases in the middle. This CDR3 is built from 14 residues. Per the germline V gene, CDR1 is SNHLY and CDR2 is FYNNEI. The CDR3 DNA reads as TGTGCCAGCAGTAAATCCGCAGGGGAAGAGACCCAGTACTTC. Amino acids: CASSKSAGEETQYF.

The chain is built from TRBV4-3 and TRBJ2-4; the match to TRBD2 covers 7 bases. The trim removed 0 bases at V and 4 bases at J, leaving 6 bases unmatched. Per the germline V gene, CDR1 is LGHNA and CDR2 is YSLEER. CDR3 length: 16 amino acids. CDR3 coding DNA: TGCGCCAGCAGCCAAGATTTCCCGCGGGGGAAAAACATTCAGTACTTC. It encodes CASSQDFPRGKNIQYF.

The J gene is TRBJ2-2, the V gene TRBV4-3; TRBD2 matches at 7 bases. Germline assignment: CDR1 LGHNA and CDR2 YSLEER. J lost 4 bases, V lost 0 bases, and 8 bases had no gene match. The CDR3 has 17 residues. CDR3 nucleotide sequence: TGCGCCAGCAGCCAAGATCCCTACGGGGGGATCACCGGGGAGCTGTTTTTT. Encoded protein: CASSQDPYGGITGELFF.

The chain uses TRBV18 and TRBJ1-4, with a possible D match to TRBD1 (6 bases). This CDR3 has 14 residues. In germline, CDR1 is KGHSH, CDR2 LQKENI. V lost 2 bases, J lost 6 bases, and 10 bases lay in between. The CDR3 bases are TGTGCCAGCTCACCAAAGGGGGGCGATGAAAAACTGTTTTTT. As protein: CASSPKGGDEKLFF. The full variable domain, with the rest looked up from reference TRBV18 and TRBJ1-4, is NAGVMQNPRHLVRRRGQEARLRCSPMKGHSHVYWYRQLPEEGLKFMVYLQKENIIDESGMPKERFSAEFPKEGPSILRIQQVVRGDSAAYFCASSPKGGDEKLFFGSGTQLSVL.

The V and J genes are TRBV10-3 and TRBJ2-7; D is undetermined. CDR1 and CDR2 (germline): ENHRY, SYGVKD. Deletions cut 3 bases from V and 0 bases from J, with 15 bases between. The CDR3 is 16 amino acids. CDR3 nucleotide sequence: TGTGCCATCAGTGAAAACCTCTTAGTCCTCTCCTACGAGCAGTACTTC. Translated: CAISENLLVLSYEQYF.

This chain links TRBV19 with TRBJ1-6, with TRBD1 identical over 11 bases. Unmatched junction bases numbered 7, after V lost 2 bases and J lost 4 bases. Germline V lookup: CDR1 LNHDA, CDR2 SQIVND (reference sequence). This CDR3 spans 18 amino acids. The DNA for the CDR3 is TGTGCCAGTAGTATAAGAAGGACAGGGGGCGCTTATAATTCACCCCTCCACTTT. Translated: CASSIRRTGGAYNSPLHF.

The chain links TRBV7-3 to TRBJ2-5; a possible D gene is TRBD2 (5 bases). The CDR3 length is 15 residues. The germline V gene encodes CDR1 SGHTA and CDR2 FQGTGA. V shed 0 bases and J shed 3 bases, with 11 bases lying between them. Here the CDR3 DNA reads TGTGCCAGCAGCTTAACGTTTACTAGTAAAGAGACCCAGTACTTC. Amino acid sequence: CASSLTFTSKETQYF.

V and J are TRBV7-2 and TRBJ1-2, with 12 bases matching TRBD1. The germline V gene has CDR1 SGHTA and CDR2 FQGNSA. This CDR3 region has 17 residues. Trimming took 1 base from V and 8 from J; bases not matched to a gene: 11. The CDR3 region is CASSLVGTGGRSGGYTF. DNA for the CDR3: TGTGCCAGCAGCTTAGTTGGGACAGGGGGCCGTTCCGGGGGCTACACCTTC. The full variable domain, in which reference TRBV7-2 and TRBJ1-2 provide the parts outside the CDR3, is GAGVSQSPSNKVTEKGKDVELRCDPISGHTALYWYRQSLGQGLEFLIYFQGNSAPDKSGLPSDRFSAERTGGSVSTLTIQRTQQEDSAVYLCASSLVGTGGRSGGYTFGSGTRLTVV.